The 25 T cell receptor beta chains presented below share a single source sample, sequenced in a study of T cell changes during pregnancy in multiple sclerosis. Repertoires were generated with immunoSEQ multiplex PCR, while TCRdb's copy carries only in-frame clones and drops some. Of roughly 45,000 clones in the sample, 75% to 95% were seen once. The sample in question was CD8+ T cells from peripheral blood mononuclear cells, obtained after pregnancy. Receptors originate from a female donor with multiple sclerosis, enrolled in a pregnancy study.

V usage is TRBV5-4 and J usage is TRBJ2-3; tentative D call: TRBD1 (5 bases). The CDR3 is made up of 16 amino acids. Trimming shortened V by 4 bases and J by 2 bases, and 17 bases separated the two germline ends. CDR1 is SGHNT and CDR2 is YYREEE in the germline V gene (reference sequence). The CDR3 coding sequence is TGTGCCAGCAGCATCATAGCTGCCAGGGACACAGATACGCAGTATTTT. Protein: CASSIIAARDTDTQYF.

The gene calls are TRBV9 and TRBJ2-1; TRBD2 agrees at 9 bases. V lost 0 bases to trimming and J lost 5 bases; unmatched junction nucleotides: 3. The CDR3 extends over 15 amino acids. Germline V gene sequence: CDR1 SGDLS, CDR2 YYNGEE. The CDR3 region is CASSVEAGGHNEQFF. The CDR3 DNA follows: TGTGCCAGCAGCGTAGAAGCGGGGGGACACAATGAGCAGTTCTTC.

The rearrangement uses TRBV9 and TRBJ2-7; no reliable D call. The V gene's germline CDR1 is SGDLS and CDR2 YYNGEE. The CDR3 sequence is 14 residues long. V lost 0 bases and J lost 6, with 13 bases in between. This CDR3 reads CASSVGLLAGEQYF. In DNA form, the CDR3 reads TGTGCCAGCAGCGTAGGTTTGCTGGCTGGCGAGCAGTACTTC.

In this sample, this clone turned up once. The chain has TRBV7-9 and TRBJ2-1; 7 positions match TRBD1. Germline V lookup: CDR1 SEHNR, CDR2 FQNEAQ (reference sequence). The CDR3 consists of 15 residues. The J segment lost 8 bases and the V segment lost 1 base, leaving 8 bases of the junction unmatched. The CDR3 DNA reads TGTGCCAGCAGCTTAGGCCCAGGGGGAACGCATGAGCAGTTCTTC. This gives the protein CASSLGPGGTHEQFF.

The V call is TRBV2, the J call TRBJ2-7, with a weak D call TRBD1 (6 bases). Germline V gene data show CDR1 as SNHLY and CDR2 as FYNNEI. The V end lost 3 bases, the J end lost 6 bases, and 18 bases lay between the germline ends. CDR3 length: 15 amino acids. In nucleotides, the CDR3 is TGTGCCAGCAGTGATACCAACCAGGGGCTTCCCGAGCAGTACTTC. Translated: CASSDTNQGLPEQYF.

The chain employs TRBV5-1 and TRBJ2-1, with 11 positions matching TRBD2. Germline V gene lookup returns CDR1 SGHRS and CDR2 YFSETQ. V dropped 3 bases and J dropped 4; count of bases not matched to a gene: 12. This CDR3 comprises 18 residues. CDR3 nucleotide sequence: TGCGCCAGCAGCTCGCCCGCCTTAGCGGGAGGGTTATACAATGAGCAGTTCTTC. It translates to CASSSPALAGGLYNEQFF.

The chain is built from TRBV13 and TRBJ2-3, with 10 nucleotides matching TRBD2. The length of the CDR3 is 17 residues. J was trimmed by 4 bases and V by 5 bases; bases with no gene match: 12. Germline values: CDR1 PRHDT, CDR2 FYEKMQ (reference sequence). The CDR3 nucleotides read TGTGCCAGCAGCGACAGGTTTGGGACTAGCGCGCCAGATACGCAGTATTTT. Its protein product is CASSDRFGTSAPDTQYF.

The chain uses TRBV7-2 and TRBJ2-4; 10 bases agree with TRBD2. CDR3 size: 16 residues. Per the germline V gene, CDR1 is SGHTA and CDR2 is FQGNSA. J was trimmed by 13 bases and V by 5 bases; bases with no gene match: 17. CDR3: CASSLQLAGLHSKQYF. The CDR3 nucleotides read TGTGCCAGCAGCCTCCAACTAGCGGGGCTCCACTCAAAACAGTACTTC.

The V gene is TRBV5-5, the J gene TRBJ1-2; D is perhaps TRBD1 (5 bases). CDR1 and CDR2 from the germline V gene are SGHKS and YYEKEE (reference sequence). V shed 5 bases and J shed 8 bases, with 16 bases lying between them. The CDR3 consists of 13 residues. DNA of the CDR3: TGTGCCAGCAGAAACCTTCAGGGTGGAGGCTACACCTTC. Its translation: CASRNLQGGGYTF.

The rearrangement joins TRBV6-1 to TRBJ2-3, with 7 positions matching TRBD2. V dropped 2 bases and J dropped 2; count of bases not matched to a gene: 7. CDR1 is MNHNS and CDR2 is SASEGT in the germline V gene. The length of the CDR3 is 16 residues. Here the CDR3 reads CASSEYLAGDTDTQYF. The CDR3 nucleotides are TGTGCCAGCAGTGAATATTTGGCGGGAGACACAGATACGCAGTATTTT.

The V and J genes are TRBV2 and TRBJ2-3; 10 nucleotides match TRBD2. J was trimmed by 3 bases and V by 10 bases; bases with no gene match: 10. The V gene's germline CDR1 is SNHLY and CDR2 FYNNEI. The CDR3 contains 15 residues. CDR3 bases: TGTGCCACTAGCAGGTCTAGCGGGGGAACAGATACGCAGTATTTT. The encoded protein is CATSRSSGGTDTQYF.

The rearrangement links TRBV19 to TRBJ1-1; 8 bases are a match to TRBD1. Germline assignment: CDR1 LNHDA and CDR2 SQIVND (reference sequence). The CDR3 is made up of 14 amino acids. Trimming cost V 3 bases and J 3 bases; bases outside gene matches: 3. The CDR3 nucleotides are TGTGCCAGTAGTATGGAACAGGGGGACACTGAAGCTTTCTTT. Translating gives CASSMEQGDTEAFF.

This chain joins TRBV29-1 and TRBJ1-1; 10 bases are a match to TRBD1. This CDR3 contains 14 residues. Trimming cost V 6 bases and J 5 bases; bases outside gene matches: 9. Looked up from germline, CDR1 is SQVTM and CDR2 is ANQGSEA. CDR3: CSVVGDRGRTEAFF. In DNA form, the CDR3 reads TGCAGCGTCGTTGGGGACAGGGGTCGAACTGAAGCTTTCTTT.

This clone was detected only once. The V and J genes are TRBV15 and TRBJ2-5; possibly TRBD2 for D (7 bases). V was pared by 6 bases and J by 3 bases, with 11 bases between. Germline V lookup: CDR1 LNHNV, CDR2 YYDKDF (reference sequence). The CDR3 consists of 13 residues. CDR3 coding DNA: TGTGCCACCAGGGAGCGGGACAAAGAGACCCAGTACTTC. Translated, it gives CATRERDKETQYF.

V and J are TRBV6-1 and TRBJ1-1, with D hard to call. The germline V gene encodes CDR1 MNHNS and CDR2 SASEGT. V was trimmed by 2 bases and J by 3 bases, leaving 13 bases between them. The CDR3 length is 15 residues. CDR3 in amino acids: CASSETRLQHTEAFF. The CDR3 nucleotides are TGTGCCAGCAGTGAAACCAGGCTTCAACACACTGAAGCTTTCTTT.

The rearrangement links TRBV27 to TRBJ2-2, with 8 bases that match TRBD2. Germline V gene sequence: CDR1 MNHEY, CDR2 SMNVEV (reference sequence). The CDR3 is 14 amino acids. The junction had 6 bases not matched to a gene; V was cut back by 6 bases and J by 6 bases. As DNA, the CDR3 is TGTGCCAGCAGCGCGGGACTAGACTCCGGGGAGCTGTTTTTT. It yields the protein CASSAGLDSGELFF.

The chain combines TRBV9 with TRBJ2-5; D is unclear. Trimming pared 0 bases from V and 2 bases from J, leaving 8 bases between. This CDR3 contains 14 residues. Germline V lookup: CDR1 SGDLS, CDR2 YYNGEE. DNA of the CDR3: TGTGCCAGCAGCGTAGCTGGCAGTCAAGAGACCCAGTACTTC. This gives the protein CASSVAGSQETQYF.

By proportion, this clone is medium-sized. The J gene is TRBJ1-1, the V gene TRBV10-1; tentative D call: TRBD1 (6 bases). The CDR3 spans 14 residues. Germline lookup yields CDR1 WNHNN and CDR2 SYGVQD (reference sequence). Trimming removed 5 bases from V and 4 bases from J, with 14 bases in between. The CDR3 DNA reads as TGCGCCAGCAGTTTGGACTTAGGGGGCACTGAAGCTTTCTTT. Translated, it gives CASSLDLGGTEAFF.

The rearrangement joins TRBV14 to TRBJ1-6, with D possibly matching TRBD1 (6 bases). V was trimmed by 1 base and J by 7 bases, leaving 11 bases between them. This CDR3 has 15 amino acids. Per germline, CDR1 SGHDN and CDR2 FVKESK. CDR3: CASSQAGGRNSPLHF. The CDR3, as DNA: TGTGCCAGCAGCCAAGCGGGGGGGCGGAATTCACCCCTCCACTTT.

The V gene is TRBV27, the J gene TRBJ2-1; 8 bases line up with TRBD1. V lost 8 bases and J lost 3; bases outside the gene matches: 9. There are 15 residues in the CDR3. Germline V CDR1 and CDR2: MNHEY, SMNVEV (reference sequence). In DNA, the CDR3 is TGTGCCAGCTCCTGGGACGGGACAGGCTACAATGAGCAGTTCTTC. Its protein is CASSWDGTGYNEQFF.

J is TRBJ2-7 and V is TRBV13; the match to TRBD1 covers 9 bases. The length of the CDR3 is 14 residues. Trimming at V came to 5 bases and at J to 1 base, leaving 3 bases not matched to a gene. The germline CDR1 and CDR2 sequences are PRHDT and FYEKMQ (reference sequence). The CDR3, as DNA: TGTGCCAGCAGCGCCGGACAGGGGTCCTACGAGCAGTACTTC. Translation gives CASSAGQGSYEQYF.

The chain has TRBV13 and TRBJ1-3; D is ambiguous. Germline CDR1 and CDR2: PRHDT and FYEKMQ (reference sequence). V lost 2 bases and J 1 base, leaving 9 bases between the germline ends. The CDR3 length is 15 residues. CDR3 loop: CASSLSEGSGNTIYF. In DNA, the CDR3 is TGTGCCAGCAGCTTATCGGAGGGATCTGGAAACACCATATATTTT.

This chain joins TRBV18 and TRBJ1-2; 8 nucleotides line up with TRBD1. The CDR3 runs to 15 residues. With V trimmed by 2 bases and J by 2 bases, 4 bases remained unmatched. Germline values: CDR1 KGHSH, CDR2 LQKENI. CDR3 protein: CASSPTGGPNYGYTF. The DNA for the CDR3 is TGTGCCAGCTCACCAACAGGGGGTCCAAACTATGGCTACACCTTC.

The rearrangement joins TRBV6-4 to TRBJ2-1; 11 positions match TRBD2. Germline V CDR1 and CDR2: MRHNA, SNTAGT. This CDR3 spans 16 amino acids. With 3 bases clipped from V and 6 bases from J, the junction kept 7 bases outside the gene matches. CDR3: CASSETSGSFVNEQFF. CDR3 coding DNA: TGTGCCAGCAGTGAAACTAGCGGGAGTTTCGTCAATGAGCAGTTCTTC.

The chain employs TRBV27 and TRBJ2-3, with a weak D call TRBD2 (6 bases). Per the germline V gene, CDR1 is MNHEY and CDR2 is SMNVEV (reference sequence). V was clipped by 5 bases and J by 0 bases, with 18 bases between them. The CDR3 length is 17 residues. This CDR3 reads CASSIFPELASTDTQYF. The CDR3 bases are TGTGCCAGCAGTATCTTCCCCGAACTAGCTAGCACAGATACGCAGTATTTT.